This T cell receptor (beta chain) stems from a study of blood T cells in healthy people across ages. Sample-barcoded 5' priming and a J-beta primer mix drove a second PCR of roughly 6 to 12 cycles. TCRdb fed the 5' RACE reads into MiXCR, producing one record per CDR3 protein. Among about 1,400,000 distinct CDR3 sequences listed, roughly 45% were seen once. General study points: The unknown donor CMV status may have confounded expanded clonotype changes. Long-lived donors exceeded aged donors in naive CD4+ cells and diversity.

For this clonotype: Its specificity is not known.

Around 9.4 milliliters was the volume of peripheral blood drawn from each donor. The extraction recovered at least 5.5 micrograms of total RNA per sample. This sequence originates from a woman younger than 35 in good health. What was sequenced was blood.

CDR3 amino acids: CSVEGQTGTEAFF. In DNA, the CDR3 is TGCAGCGTTGAAGGGCAAACGGGCACTGAAGCTTTCTTT. The genes are TRBV29-1 and TRBJ1-1; no firm D call. Germline assignment: CDR1 SQVTM and CDR2 ANQGSEA. CDR3 size: 13 residues. The V end lost 1 base, the J end lost 4 bases, and 10 bases lay between the germline ends.